The next 17 T cell receptor beta chains were all read from a single sample in a study of CD8+ T cells in alopecia areata. This sample's treatment: oral pan-JAK inhibitor, 5-10 mg twice daily. The authors extracted RNA and reverse transcribed it into cDNA as the sequencing template. Assay used: immunoSEQ multiplex PCR; TCRdb lists only in-frame clones, some missing. The sample consists of some 100,000 clones, 50% to 75% of them appearing once. The material sequenced was CD8+ T cells sorted from blood, taken at week 4, from a patient treated with tofacitinib. Receptors originate from a human donor with alopecia areata.

The rearrangement links TRBV30 to TRBJ2-2; 8 bases map to TRBD1. The CDR3 contains 16 residues. V gave up 3 bases and J gave up 4 bases; unmatched junction bases: 10. Germline CDR1 reads GTSNPN; CDR2 reads SVGIG (reference sequence). In DNA form, the CDR3 reads TGTGCCTGGAGCGATGATACAGGGGGGCTCACCGGGGAGCTGTTTTTT. It encodes CAWSDDTGGLTGELFF.

The chain is built from TRBV4-3 and TRBJ2-7; 7 nucleotides align to TRBD2. The V and J ends lost 6 bases and 0 bases, in that order; junction bases with no gene match: 8. The germline CDR1 and CDR2 sequences are LGHNA and YSLEER. This CDR3 contains 15 residues. CDR3 amino acids: CASRPGVAGSYEQYF. In nucleotides, the CDR3 is TGCGCCAGCAGACCTGGGGTAGCGGGCTCCTACGAGCAGTACTTC.

The CDR3 DNA sequence: TGTGCCAGCAGCTTAGTCGGAACTCTAAGCTCCTACAATGAGCAGTTCTTC. As protein: CASSLVGTLSSYNEQFF. This chain links TRBV11-2 with TRBJ2-1; no definite D call. CDR1 and CDR2 (germline): SGHAT, FQNNGV. The CDR3 has 17 residues. V was pared by 1 base and J by 0 bases, with 13 bases between.

The rearrangement uses TRBV30 and TRBJ1-6, with 8 bases matching TRBD1. There are 15 residues in the CDR3. The ends lost 0 bases at V and 9 bases at J; junction bases unmatched: 7. Per the germline V gene, CDR1 is GTSNPN and CDR2 is SVGIG (reference sequence). CDR3 DNA sequence: TGTGCCTGGAGTGTGGACAGGGCCCTTACTTCACCCCTCCACTTT. Translating gives CAWSVDRALTSPLHF. The complete variable domain, with remaining parts taken from reference TRBV30 and TRBJ1-6, reads SQTIHQWPATLVQPVGSPLSLECTVEGTSNPNLYWYRQAAGRGLQLLFYSVGIGQISSEVPQNLSASRPQDRQFILSSKKLLLSDSGFYLCAWSVDRALTSPLHFGNGTRLTVT.

The V gene is TRBV5-6, the J gene TRBJ1-6; D not certain. Germline V gene sequence: CDR1 SGHDT, CDR2 YYEEEE. V lost 2 bases to trimming and J lost 10 bases, with 10 bases between them. This CDR3 has 13 amino acids. In nucleotides, the CDR3 is TGTGCCAGCAGCTTTGGCCAGCCCTCACCCCTCCACTTT. It codes for CASSFGQPSPLHF.

The rearrangement joins TRBV5-6 to TRBJ2-7, with D unresolved. This CDR3 comprises 14 residues. The ends were cut back, 0 bases at V and 0 bases at J, with 7 bases in the middle. Germline V lookup: CDR1 SGHDT, CDR2 YYEEEE. CDR3: CASSLAEVSYEQYF. The CDR3 region has the DNA TGTGCCAGCAGCTTGGCCGAAGTCTCCTACGAGCAGTACTTC.

The chain is built from TRBV9 and TRBJ1-2; 8 bases line up with TRBD1. This CDR3 contains 17 residues. Losses at the gene ends were 0 bases for V and 3 bases for J; bases not matched to a gene: 10. In germline, CDR1 is SGDLS, CDR2 YYNGEE. The CDR3 region is CASSVALKGQDDYGYTF. CDR3 nucleotides: TGTGCCAGCAGCGTAGCCCTAAAGGGACAGGACGACTATGGCTACACCTTC.

The chain uses TRBV19 and TRBJ2-1; weak D call: TRBD2 (6 bases). The CDR3 sequence is 14 residues long. Trimming removed 3 bases from V and 12 bases from J, with 18 bases in between. CDR1 is LNHDA and CDR2 is SQIVND in the germline V gene (reference sequence). The CDR3 loop is CASSIGLAVGGQFF. DNA of the CDR3: TGTGCCAGTAGTATCGGACTGGCCGTGGGGGGGCAGTTCTTC.

The chain joins TRBV6-1 to TRBJ1-2; 8 nucleotides agree with TRBD1. This CDR3 is 14 amino acids long. CDR1 and CDR2 from the germline V gene are MNHNS and SASEGT. Trimming removed 4 bases from V and 6 bases from J; junction bases left unmatched: 7. The CDR3 region is CASSVRTGTHGYTF. Here the CDR3 DNA reads TGTGCCAGCAGTGTCAGGACAGGGACCCATGGCTACACCTTC.

The rearrangement links TRBV29-1 to TRBJ2-3, with D uncertain. The germline V gene encodes CDR1 SQVTM and CDR2 ANQGSEA. The CDR3 totals 12 residues. The CDR3 DNA reads TGCAGTAGTAGCTTCCTCTCAGATACGCAGTATTTT. This translates into CSSSFLSDTQYF.

This chain connects TRBV29-1 to TRBJ1-4, with TRBD1 matching 7 bases. This CDR3 contains 14 residues. Trimming at V came to 7 bases and at J to 4 bases, leaving 9 bases not matched to a gene. Per germline, CDR1 SQVTM and CDR2 ANQGSEA. The CDR3 region has the DNA TGCAGCGGTACAGGGGAAGGCGGTAATGAAAAACTGTTTTTT. This gives the protein CSGTGEGGNEKLFF.

This chain uses TRBV14 with TRBJ2-5; 9 positions agree with TRBD2. Losses at the gene ends were 4 bases for V and 1 base for J; bases not matched to a gene: 4. CDR3 length: 15 amino acids. Per germline, CDR1 SGHDN and CDR2 FVKESK. The CDR3 DNA sequence: TGTGCCAGCAGCCGAACGACTAGCGGCCAAGAGACCCAGTACTTC. Its translation: CASSRTTSGQETQYF.

The chain links TRBV7-9 to TRBJ2-5, with D possibly called TRBD1 or TRBD2 (5 bases each). Germline CDR1 reads SEHNR; CDR2 reads FQNEAQ (reference sequence). V was clipped by 5 bases and J by 1 base, with 14 bases between them. This CDR3 has 15 amino acids. In nucleotides, the CDR3 is TGTGCCAGCAGCCCACGGGGACGGTTCCAAGAGACCCAGTACTTC. Amino acids: CASSPRGRFQETQYF.

In regard to this clone: The same CDR3 can be traced to other DNA sequences in this sample. This sequence joins TRBV30 and TRBJ1-1, with a possible D match to TRBD1 (6 bases). Germline values: CDR1 GTSNPN, CDR2 SVGIG (reference sequence). The CDR3 sequence is 13 residues long. V dropped 1 base and J dropped 0 bases, with 6 bases sitting between them. CDR3 DNA: TGTGCCTGGAGTGGGACAGTGAACACTGAAGCTTTCTTT. Translating it yields CAWSGTVNTEAFF.

The CDR3 reads CASSQGGKETQYF. The CDR3 DNA reads TGTGCCAGCAGCCAGGGGGGAAAAGAGACCCAGTACTTC. The gene calls are TRBV5-6 and TRBJ2-5, with D tentatively TRBD1 (7 bases). V lost 4 bases and J 3 bases, leaving 10 bases between the germline ends. The CDR3 contains 13 residues. CDR1 SGHDT and CDR2 YYEEEE come from the germline V gene.

The chain employs TRBV4-3 and TRBJ1-1; no definite D call. V shed 0 bases and J shed 1 base, with 9 bases lying between them. Germline V gene data show CDR1 as LGHNA and CDR2 as YSLEER. The length of the CDR3 is 15 residues. Here the CDR3 DNA reads TGCGCCAGCAGCCAAGATTACGCGTCGAACACTGAAGCTTTCTTT. Translation gives CASSQDYASNTEAFF.

The CDR3 DNA reads TGTGCCCGTCAGAGCTACAATGAGCAGTTCTTC. The encoded protein is CARQSYNEQFF. The chain has TRBV30 and TRBJ2-1, with D unresolved. Germline V gene lookup returns CDR1 GTSNPN and CDR2 SVGIG (reference sequence). V was clipped by 8 bases and J by 3 bases, with 8 bases between them. The CDR3 covers 11 residues.